The sequence of this T cell receptor beta chain was determined in a study of T-cell reconstitution after alpha-beta-depleted transplantation in children. The CDR3 runs to 15 residues. Trimming removed 2 bases at V and 8 bases at J, with 18 bases between. CDR1 and CDR2 from the germline V gene are SEHNR and FQNEAQ (reference sequence). This clonotype has just a few counts. Unique molecular identifiers were built into the TCRbeta library. TCRdb re-called the PCR reads through MiXCR, storing one row per CDR3 protein. The sample has approximately 590,000 distinct CDR3 sequences, 10% to 13% seen once. The receptor was isolated from a human donor who donated a stem cell graft to a child with acute myeloid leukemia. The chain couples TRBV7-9 to TRBJ1-2, with D perhaps matching TRBD1 (6 bases). This specimen consisted of PBMCs from the stem cell graft donor, obtained from the stem cell graft. The CDR3 DNA sequence: TGTGCCAGCAGCTTAAAGGGGGACTTTGGATTCGGCTACACCTTC. It encodes CASSLKGDFGFGYTF.